These T cell receptor beta chains were read from a single sample in a study of human T cells and chemical hapten exposure. TCRdb reanalysed the RACE reads using MiXCR and keeps one entry per CDR3 protein. The sample gives roughly 40,000 distinct CDR3 sequences, 12% of which show up once; approximately 6% is in the top ten. This specimen was whole blood, taken in connection with sensitization to the hapten diphenylcyclopropenone (DPC). The source is a woman aged 25-40 years with alopecia areata. Some clones in this sample may be carry-over from other donors' samples. The CDR3 runs from the conserved cysteine through the conserved F or W. Fields, in order: J gene, V gene, D gene, clone size, CDR3 protein, CDR3 DNA. A D gene is named only where the DNA matches it firmly. Size tells how often a clone was seen (once, few, many) or the class of an expanded clone, and some rows leave it out.

j_gene: TRBJ2-3; v_gene: TRBV30; d_gene: TRBD2; abundance: many; CDR3aa: CASGRTSGKDTQYF; CDR3nt: TGTGCCTCCGGACGGACTAGCGGGAAAGATACGCAGTATTTT
j_gene: TRBJ1-6; v_gene: TRBV18; d_gene: .; abundance: few; CDR3aa: CASSPLPGQLSYNSPLHF; CDR3nt: TGTGCCAGCTCACCCCTTCCAGGACAGCTCTCCTATAATTCACCCCTCCACTTT
j_gene: TRBJ2-1; v_gene: TRBV10-3; d_gene: TRBD2; abundance: many; CDR3aa: CAINDGSGSIGQFF; CDR3nt: TGTGCCATCAATGACGGTAGCGGGAGTATTGGGCAGTTCTTC
j_gene: TRBJ2-3; v_gene: TRBV20-1; d_gene: TRBD1; abundance: .; CDR3aa: CSARVGTARGTDTQYF; CDR3nt: TGCAGTGCTAGAGTGGGGACAGCCCGAGGCACAGATACGCAGTATTTT
j_gene: TRBJ2-1; v_gene: TRBV4-2; d_gene: TRBD2; abundance: .; CDR3aa: CASTKSGRASYNEQFF; CDR3nt: TGTGCCAGCACAAAAAGCGGGAGGGCCTCCTACAATGAGCAGTTCTTC
j_gene: TRBJ2-1; v_gene: TRBV7-2; d_gene: .; abundance: many; CDR3aa: CASSSLGGSYNEQFF; CDR3nt: TGTGCCAGCAGCTCCCTAGGGGGCTCCTACAATGAGCAGTTCTTC
j_gene: TRBJ1-5; v_gene: TRBV6-5; d_gene: .; abundance: .; CDR3aa: CASSLIQGANQPQHF; CDR3nt: TGTGCCAGCAGTCTTATACAGGGAGCGAATCAGCCCCAGCATTTT
j_gene: TRBJ2-5; v_gene: TRBV7-6; d_gene: .; abundance: many; CDR3aa: CASSPSGETQYF; CDR3nt: TGTGCCAGCAGCCCGAGCGGGGAGACCCAGTACTTC
j_gene: TRBJ2-4; v_gene: TRBV7-9; d_gene: .; abundance: few; CDR3aa: CASSSKNIQYF; CDR3nt: TGTGCCAGCAGCTCCAAAAACATTCAGTACTTC
j_gene: TRBJ2-7; v_gene: TRBV20-1; d_gene: TRBD2; abundance: once; CDR3aa: CSARPGLAGGQYEQYF; CDR3nt: TGCAGTGCTCGACCAGGACTAGCGGGGGGCCAGTACGAGCAGTACTTC
j_gene: TRBJ2-7; v_gene: TRBV11-2; d_gene: TRBD2; abundance: many; CDR3aa: CASSGGLAGGREQYF; CDR3nt: TGTGCCAGCAGCGGGGGACTAGCGGGAGGGCGCGAGCAGTACTTC
j_gene: TRBJ1-4; v_gene: TRBV20-1; d_gene: .; abundance: many; CDR3aa: CSAREGGLEKLFF; CDR3nt: TGCAGTGCCAGGGAGGGGGGTTTGGAAAAACTGTTTTTT
j_gene: TRBJ2-2; v_gene: TRBV20-1; d_gene: .; abundance: .; CDR3aa: CSARDSYTANTGELFF; CDR3nt: TGCAGTGCTAGGGACAGCTACACCGCGAACACCGGGGAGCTGTTTTTT
j_gene: TRBJ1-5; v_gene: TRBV6-5; d_gene: .; abundance: many; CDR3aa: CASSYQLGGNQPQHF; CDR3nt: TGTGCCAGCAGTTACCAGCTTGGGGGGAATCAGCCCCAGCATTTT
j_gene: TRBJ2-1; v_gene: TRBV6-2/TRBV6-3; d_gene: .; abundance: many; CDR3aa: CASNTGNEQFF; CDR3nt: TGTGCCAGCAACACGGGCAATGAGCAGTTCTTC
j_gene: TRBJ1-1; v_gene: TRBV18; d_gene: .; abundance: .; CDR3aa: CASSVPNTEAFF; CDR3nt: TGTGCCAGCTCAGTTCCGAACACTGAAGCTTTCTTT
j_gene: TRBJ2-1; v_gene: TRBV7-2; d_gene: .; abundance: .; CDR3aa: CASSPSRVTSVFF; CDR3nt: TGTGCCAGCAGCCCGAGTAGGGTGACTAGTGTGTTCTTC
j_gene: TRBJ2-3; v_gene: TRBV11-3; d_gene: TRBD2; abundance: .; CDR3aa: CASSFSGSADTQYF; CDR3nt: TGTGCCAGCAGTTTTAGCGGGAGTGCAGATACGCAGTATTTT
j_gene: TRBJ2-7; v_gene: TRBV20-1; d_gene: TRBD1; abundance: many; CDR3aa: CSARDRDRPYEQYF; CDR3nt: TGCAGTGCGAGAGACCGGGACAGACCCTACGAGCAGTACTTC
j_gene: TRBJ1-6; v_gene: TRBV7-3; d_gene: .; abundance: many; CDR3aa: CASSLDGNSPLHF; CDR3nt: TGTGCCAGCAGCTTAGACGGCAATTCACCCCTCCACTTT
j_gene: TRBJ2-7; v_gene: TRBV28; d_gene: TRBD2; abundance: few; CDR3aa: CASSSGGRAARESYEQYF; CDR3nt: TGTGCCAGCAGTTCCGGCGGGAGGGCCGCCCGAGAATCCTACGAGCAGTACTTC
j_gene: TRBJ2-2; v_gene: TRBV19; d_gene: .; abundance: few; CDR3aa: CASSLEGHNTGELFF; CDR3nt: TGTGCCAGTAGTTTAGAGGGACATAACACCGGGGAGCTGTTTTTT
j_gene: TRBJ2-2; v_gene: TRBV7-3; d_gene: .; abundance: many; CDR3aa: CASRTLSGELFF; CDR3nt: TGTGCCAGCAGGACGCTGTCCGGGGAGCTGTTTTTT
j_gene: TRBJ2-3; v_gene: TRBV7-8; d_gene: TRBD2; abundance: many; CDR3aa: CASSPRRGTSAITDTQYF; CDR3nt: TGTGCCAGCAGCCCCAGGCGGGGGACTAGCGCAATCACAGATACGCAGTATTTT
j_gene: TRBJ1-1; v_gene: TRBV7-2; d_gene: TRBD1; abundance: many; CDR3aa: CASSLLQGAGTEAFF; CDR3nt: TGTGCCAGCAGCTTATTGCAGGGGGCAGGAACTGAAGCTTTCTTT
j_gene: TRBJ2-3; v_gene: TRBV6-2/TRBV6-3; d_gene: TRBD1; abundance: few; CDR3aa: CASSGQGGTDTQYF; CDR3nt: TGTGCCAGCAGCGGACAGGGAGGCACAGATACGCAGTATTTT
j_gene: TRBJ2-1; v_gene: TRBV24-1; d_gene: TRBD1; abundance: few; CDR3aa: CATSDPGTGGNEQFF; CDR3nt: TGTGCCACCAGTGATCCCGGGACAGGGGGGAATGAGCAGTTCTTC
j_gene: TRBJ2-7; v_gene: TRBV28; d_gene: .; abundance: few; CDR3aa: CASSGNYEQYF; CDR3nt: TGTGCCAGCAGCGGGAACTACGAGCAGTACTTC
j_gene: TRBJ2-2; v_gene: TRBV7-2; d_gene: .; abundance: many; CDR3aa: CASSPRSGGELFF; CDR3nt: TGTGCCAGCAGCCCGAGATCCGGCGGGGAGCTGTTTTTT
j_gene: TRBJ1-2; v_gene: TRBV5-6; d_gene: .; abundance: many; CDR3aa: CASSPHPPGGEGYGYTF; CDR3nt: TGTGCCAGCAGCCCTCACCCCCCGGGGGGCGAGGGCTATGGCTACACCTTC
j_gene: TRBJ2-3; v_gene: TRBV5-1; d_gene: .; abundance: .; CDR3aa: CASSTGTPTIDTQYF; CDR3nt: TGCGCCAGCAGTACCGGGACCCCCACGATAGATACGCAGTATTTT
j_gene: TRBJ2-6; v_gene: TRBV4-3; d_gene: .; abundance: few; CDR3aa: CASSRGDPANVLTF; CDR3nt: TGCGCCAGCTCACGGGGAGATCCGGCCAACGTCCTGACTTTC
j_gene: TRBJ2-1; v_gene: TRBV6-2/TRBV6-3; d_gene: .; abundance: many; CDR3aa: CASIPGGVSYNEQFF; CDR3nt: TGTGCCAGCATCCCCGGAGGGGTGTCCTACAATGAGCAGTTCTTC
j_gene: TRBJ1-2; v_gene: TRBV5-6; d_gene: .; abundance: few; CDR3aa: CASSLRGSRHGYTF; CDR3nt: TGTGCCAGCAGCTTGCGGGGCAGCCGCCATGGCTACACCTTC
j_gene: TRBJ1-1; v_gene: TRBV6-5; d_gene: .; abundance: few; CDR3aa: CASSYSLTDLNTEAFF; CDR3nt: TGTGCCAGCAGTTACTCATTGACAGATTTGAACACTGAAGCTTTCTTT
j_gene: TRBJ1-3; v_gene: TRBV14; d_gene: .; abundance: .; CDR3aa: CASSQEPLDTIYF; CDR3nt: TGTGCCAGCAGCCAAGAGCCCTTAGACACCATATATTTT
j_gene: TRBJ1-6; v_gene: TRBV12-3/TRBV12-4; d_gene: TRBD1; abundance: .; CDR3aa: CASRTGTANSPLHF; CDR3nt: TGTGCCAGCAGGACCGGGACAGCTAATTCACCCCTCCACTTT
j_gene: TRBJ2-3; v_gene: TRBV7-3; d_gene: TRBD2; abundance: many; CDR3aa: CASRLSGKADTQYF; CDR3nt: TGTGCCAGCAGACTTAGCGGGAAGGCAGATACGCAGTATTTT
j_gene: TRBJ2-1; v_gene: TRBV20-1; d_gene: TRBD2; abundance: .; CDR3aa: CSARDPGLAGTREQFF; CDR3nt: TGCAGTGCTAGAGATCCAGGACTAGCGGGAACTCGCGAGCAGTTCTTC
j_gene: TRBJ1-1; v_gene: TRBV6-6; d_gene: TRBD1; abundance: few; CDR3aa: CASSYWGTGGGKTEAFF; CDR3nt: TGTGCCAGCAGTTACTGGGGGACAGGGGGCGGTAAGACTGAAGCTTTCTTT
j_gene: TRBJ2-1; v_gene: TRBV20-1; d_gene: TRBD2; abundance: many; CDR3aa: CSARDRVAGGPNNEQFF; CDR3nt: TGCAGTGCTAGAGATCGGGTCGCGGGAGGGCCGAACAATGAGCAGTTCTTC
j_gene: TRBJ2-3; v_gene: TRBV6-2/TRBV6-3; d_gene: TRBD1; abundance: .; CDR3aa: CASSYSGTVTYTQYF; CDR3nt: TGTGCCAGCAGTTACTCCGGGACAGTCACATATACGCAGTATTTT
j_gene: TRBJ2-7; v_gene: TRBV28; d_gene: TRBD2; abundance: few; CDR3aa: CASSLTSEIYEQYF; CDR3nt: TGTGCCAGCAGTTTGACTAGCGAGATCTACGAGCAGTACTTC
j_gene: TRBJ1-6; v_gene: TRBV5-5; d_gene: TRBD1; abundance: .; CDR3aa: CASSSTGAGDSPLHF; CDR3nt: TGTGCCAGCAGCTCCACAGGGGCCGGGGATTCACCCCTCCACTTT
j_gene: TRBJ2-7; v_gene: TRBV7-2; d_gene: .; abundance: many; CDR3aa: CASRTSSYEQYF; CDR3nt: TGTGCCAGCAGAACGAGCTCCTACGAGCAGTACTTC
j_gene: TRBJ1-1; v_gene: TRBV6-5; d_gene: .; abundance: many; CDR3aa: CASSFGARITEAFF; CDR3nt: TGTGCCAGCAGTTTCGGGGCGAGGATCACTGAAGCTTTCTTT
j_gene: TRBJ2-4; v_gene: TRBV28; d_gene: .; abundance: .; CDR3aa: CASSPFQGYIQYF; CDR3nt: TGTGCCAGCAGTCCATTCCAGGGATACATTCAGTACTTC
j_gene: TRBJ2-1; v_gene: TRBV13; d_gene: .; abundance: .; CDR3aa: CASSLGLGNEQFF; CDR3nt: TGTGCCAGCAGCTTAGGTCTGGGGAATGAGCAGTTCTTC
j_gene: TRBJ2-5; v_gene: TRBV7-8; d_gene: .; abundance: many; CDR3aa: CASSLKMGQETQYF; CDR3nt: TGTGCCAGCAGCCTGAAGATGGGTCAGGAGACCCAGTACTTC
j_gene: TRBJ1-1; v_gene: TRBV29-1; d_gene: .; abundance: many; CDR3aa: CSARDNEAFF; CDR3nt: TGCAGCGCCCGGGACAATGAAGCTTTCTTT
j_gene: TRBJ1-5; v_gene: TRBV4-3; d_gene: TRBD1; abundance: few; CDR3aa: CASSPEITGASNQPQHF; CDR3nt: TGCGCCAGCAGCCCCGAGATCACAGGGGCCAGCAATCAGCCCCAGCATTTT
j_gene: TRBJ1-2; v_gene: TRBV5-5; d_gene: .; abundance: .; CDR3aa: CASSSTIANYGYTF; CDR3nt: TGTGCCAGCAGCTCTACAATAGCTAACTATGGCTACACCTTC
j_gene: TRBJ2-1; v_gene: TRBV3-2; d_gene: .; abundance: many; CDR3aa: CVRRGKRDEQFF; CDR3nt: TGTGTTAGGAGGGGGAAGAGGGATGAGCAGTTCTTC
j_gene: TRBJ2-7; v_gene: TRBV20-1; d_gene: TRBD2; abundance: .; CDR3aa: CSARISGRGEQYF; CDR3nt: TGCAGTGCTAGAATTAGCGGGAGAGGCGAGCAGTACTTC
j_gene: TRBJ2-7; v_gene: TRBV5-4; d_gene: .; abundance: few; CDR3aa: CASSSRDYEQYF; CDR3nt: TGTGCCAGCAGCTCCAGGGACTACGAGCAGTACTTC
j_gene: TRBJ1-6; v_gene: TRBV7-9; d_gene: TRBD1; abundance: many; CDR3aa: CASSRDSSRDSPLHF; CDR3nt: TGTGCCAGCAGCCGGGACAGCTCGAGGGATTCACCCCTCCACTTT
j_gene: TRBJ1-4; v_gene: TRBV6-2/TRBV6-3; d_gene: .; abundance: many; CDR3aa: CASSYSGVGEKLFF; CDR3nt: TGTGCCAGCAGTTACTCAGGGGTCGGTGAAAAACTGTTTTTT